A selection of T cell receptor beta chains follows, all from one sample in a study of cytomegalovirus exposure and HLA in healthy donors. Some clones are missing from TCRdb's copy, which holds only in-frame ones; the method was immunoSEQ multiplex PCR. The repertoire holds 75,000 to 100,000 clones, around 81% seen once, with under 5.5% in the top ten. Sequencing was done on a sample of PBMCs. Receptors originate from a man aged 35 to 55 in good health and CMV-seropositive. The CDR3 runs from the conserved cysteine through the conserved F or W. The D gene is left open where the match is weak. Not every row has a clone size; where given, it reads once, few, many or a size class.

J: TRBJ2-5; V: TRBV18; size: -; D: -; length: 15; DNA: TGTGCCAGCTCACCATTACTAGGAGGTGCGGAGACCCAGTACTTC; CDR3: CASSPLLGGAETQYF
J: TRBJ2-2; V: TRBV23-1; size: -; D: TRBD1; length: 15; DNA: TGCGCCAGCAACACGGGACAGATGAACACCGGGGAGCTGTTTTTT; CDR3: CASNTGQMNTGELFF
J: TRBJ1-2; V: TRBV2; size: -; D: TRBD1; length: 15; DNA: TGTGCCAGCAGTTACAGACAGGGCACCCCGTATGGCTACACCTTC; CDR3: CASSYRQGTPYGYTF
J: TRBJ2-1; V: TRBV11-2; size: -; D: TRBD1; length: 16; DNA: TGTGCCAGCAGCCGTCACCGACAGGGGCCTAACAATGAGCAGTTCTTC; CDR3: CASSRHRQGPNNEQFF
J: TRBJ1-3; V: TRBV28; size: -; D: -; length: 16; DNA: TGTGCCAGCGGAGGCTTGGGCCACAGCTCTGGAAACACCATATATTTT; CDR3: CASGGLGHSSGNTIYF
J: TRBJ1-3; V: TRBV7-6; size: few; D: -; length: 14; DNA: TGTGCCAGCAGCTCGGGGGATTCTGGAAACACCATATATTTT; CDR3: CASSSGDSGNTIYF
J: TRBJ1-1; V: TRBV5-4; size: -; D: -; length: 13; DNA: TGTGCCAGCAGCCCCGCGGGGGGCACTGAAGCTTTCTTT; CDR3: CASSPAGGTEAFF
J: TRBJ2-5; V: TRBV10-1; size: -; D: -; length: 12; DNA: TGCGCCAGCAGTGATTTTCCACGGGAGCAGTACTTC; CDR3: CASSDFPREQYF
J: TRBJ1-1; V: TRBV28; size: -; D: TRBD1; length: 12; DNA: TGTGCCAGCAGTTCGGGACAGGCTGAAGCTTTCTTT; CDR3: CASSSGQAEAFF
J: TRBJ1-4; V: TRBV5-1; size: -; D: -; length: 13; DNA: TGCGCCAGCAGCCCGAGGGCTAATGAAAAACTGTTTTTT; CDR3: CASSPRANEKLFF
J: TRBJ1-2; V: TRBV6-5; size: -; D: TRBD1; length: 13; DNA: TGTGCCAGCAGTTACTCGGCGGACAGGGGTTTAGCCTTC; CDR3: CASSYSADRGLAF
J: TRBJ1-5; V: TRBV5-5; size: -; D: -; length: 14; DNA: TGTGCCAGCAGCGTCCGGGACATAGATCAGCCCCAGCATTTT; CDR3: CASSVRDIDQPQHF
J: TRBJ2-4; V: TRBV6-5; size: -; D: TRBD1; length: 16; DNA: TGTGCCAGCAGTTACTCAGGACAGGGAGCCAAAAACAGTCAGTACTTC; CDR3: CASSYSGQGAKNSQYF
J: TRBJ2-7; V: TRBV5-4; size: once; D: TRBD2; length: 16; DNA: TGTGCCAGCAGCCCTGGGACTAGCGGGGTCTCCTACGAGCAGTACTTC; CDR3: CASSPGTSGVSYEQYF
J: TRBJ2-4; V: TRBV29-1; size: -; D: TRBD1; length: 18; DNA: TGCAGCGTTGCCTTGGGACAGGGGGCAGCGGGGGCCAAAAACATTCAGTACTTC; CDR3: CSVALGQGAAGAKNIQYF
J: TRBJ2-7; V: TRBV18; size: -; D: -; length: 13; DNA: TGTGCCAGCTCATCAACTTTCCCCTACGAGCAGTACTTC; CDR3: CASSSTFPYEQYF
J: TRBJ2-3; V: TRBV2; size: -; D: TRBD1; length: 14; DNA: TGTGCCAGCGTAATAGGACAGGGCTCAGATACGCAGTATTTT; CDR3: CASVIGQGSDTQYF
J: TRBJ2-5; V: TRBV30; size: -; D: TRBD2; length: 14; DNA: TGTGCCTGGAATGTAGCGGGGGGAGGAGAGACCCAGTACTTC; CDR3: CAWNVAGGGETQYF
J: TRBJ2-1; V: TRBV7-9; size: -; D: TRBD1; length: 16; DNA: TGTGCCAGCAGCCGCCGGAAGGGGGCAAACTACAATGAGCAGTTCTTC; CDR3: CASSRRKGANYNEQFF
J: TRBJ2-3; V: TRBV30; size: -; D: -; length: 12; DNA: TGTGCCTGGAGTCCGACGGGAAATACGCAGTATTTT; CDR3: CAWSPTGNTQYF
J: TRBJ1-2; V: TRBV4-1; size: -; D: -; length: 17; DNA: TGCGCCAGCAGCCAAGTCTTAGTCCCGGCGGCGAACTATGGCTACACCTTC; CDR3: CASSQVLVPAANYGYTF
J: TRBJ1-2; V: TRBV5-1; size: -; D: -; length: 15; DNA: TGCGCCAGCAGCTTGTTTCCAGGGGACAACTATGGCTACACCTTC; CDR3: CASSLFPGDNYGYTF
J: TRBJ1-1; V: TRBV5-1; size: -; D: -; length: 16; DNA: TGCGCCAGCAGCTTGGGCCCCGGACAGACCAACACTGAAGCTTTCTTT; CDR3: CASSLGPGQTNTEAFF
J: TRBJ2-3; V: TRBV13; size: -; D: -; length: 15; DNA: TGTGCCAGCAGTCCAACGTGGCAGTTTACAGATACGCAGTATTTT; CDR3: CASSPTWQFTDTQYF
J: TRBJ2-7; V: TRBV10-3; size: -; D: -; length: 15; DNA: TGTGCCATCAGTGACCCCGGACAGAGCTCCTACGAGCAGTACTTC; CDR3: CAISDPGQSSYEQYF
J: TRBJ2-1; V: TRBV10-1; size: -; D: TRBD2; length: 16; DNA: TGCGCCAGCAGTGAGTCGAGTAGCGGGGGTTACAATGAGCAGTTCTTC; CDR3: CASSESSSGGYNEQFF
J: TRBJ2-7; V: TRBV15; size: -; D: -; length: 13; DNA: TGTGCCACCAGCACAGGGGTTGCCTACGAGCAGTACTTC; CDR3: CATSTGVAYEQYF
J: TRBJ1-5; V: TRBV2; size: -; D: -; length: 14; DNA: TGTGCCAGCACGGGTCGTCATAGCAATCAGCCCCAGCATTTT; CDR3: CASTGRHSNQPQHF
J: TRBJ1-2; V: TRBV19; size: -; D: -; length: 12; DNA: TGTGCCAGTAGGGAGGGTCCGCGGGGCTACACCTTC; CDR3: CASREGPRGYTF
J: TRBJ1-1; V: TRBV11-2; size: -; D: -; length: 12; DNA: TGTGCCAGCAGCTTAGGGGAGGGAGTAGCTTTCTTT; CDR3: CASSLGEGVAFF
J: TRBJ2-7; V: TRBV11-2; size: -; D: -; length: 14; DNA: TGTGCCAGCACCGGGTGGAGGGCGGCCCACGAGCAGTACTTC; CDR3: CASTGWRAAHEQYF
J: TRBJ2-7; V: TRBV5-6; size: -; D: TRBD1; length: 14; DNA: TGTGCCAGCAGCTTCGGGACAGGGAGCTACGAGCAGTACTTC; CDR3: CASSFGTGSYEQYF
J: TRBJ2-7; V: TRBV7-8; size: -; D: TRBD2; length: 16; DNA: TGTGCCAGCAGCTTAGGTCGCGGGGGGGCAGCCATCGAGCAGTACTTC; CDR3: CASSLGRGGAAIEQYF
J: TRBJ2-5; V: TRBV6-5; size: -; D: TRBD1; length: 15; DNA: TGTGCCAGCAGTTACGGGAGACAGGGAAAAGAGACCCAGTACTTC; CDR3: CASSYGRQGKETQYF
J: TRBJ2-5; V: TRBV7-3; size: -; D: -; length: 15; DNA: TGTGCCAGCAGCTTAGCGGGCGGGGCCCAAGAGACCCAGTACTTC; CDR3: CASSLAGGAQETQYF
J: TRBJ2-1; V: TRBV6-1; size: once; D: TRBD2; length: 14; DNA: TGTGCCAGCACTACGGGACTACAAAACAATGAGCAGTTCTTC; CDR3: CASTTGLQNNEQFF
J: TRBJ2-5; V: TRBV28; size: -; D: -; length: 15; DNA: TGTGCCAGCAGTTTAGCAAACCAGGGTGCTGGGACCCAGTACTTC; CDR3: CASSLANQGAGTQYF
J: TRBJ1-2; V: TRBV6-1; size: -; D: -; length: 14; DNA: TGTGCCAGCAGTGAAACACAGACAAACTATGGCTACACCTTC; CDR3: CASSETQTNYGYTF
J: TRBJ1-1; V: TRBV28; size: -; D: TRBD1; length: 16; DNA: TGTGCCAGCAGTTTATCAGGGGGCGGGGTGAACACTGAAGCTTTCTTT; CDR3: CASSLSGGGVNTEAFF
J: TRBJ1-5; V: TRBV2; size: -; D: TRBD1; length: 14; DNA: TGTGCCAGCAGTCCGGGACAGGGGTATCAGCCCCAGCATTTT; CDR3: CASSPGQGYQPQHF
J: TRBJ1-1; V: TRBV10-3; size: few; D: TRBD1; length: 15; DNA: TGTGCCATCAGTGGCCCAGAGGGGGCGAAGGCTGAAGCTTTCTTT; CDR3: CAISGPEGAKAEAFF
J: TRBJ2-7; V: TRBV5-4; size: -; D: TRBD1; length: 15; DNA: TGTGCCAGCAGCTACTGGGGACAGGGAAGAGAAGAGCAGTACTTC; CDR3: CASSYWGQGREEQYF
J: TRBJ2-6; V: TRBV19; size: -; D: -; length: 17; DNA: TGTGCCAGTATACTAGGAGGAGGGCTCTCTGGGGCCAACGGCCTGACTTTC; CDR3: CASILGGGLSGANGLTF
J: TRBJ2-7; V: TRBV7-8; size: -; D: -; length: 11; DNA: TGTGCCAGCAGCTTACGGGAGATTCGGTACTTC; CDR3: CASSLREIRYF
J: TRBJ2-5; V: TRBV5-4; size: -; D: TRBD1; length: 16; DNA: TGTGCCAGCAGCTTGGGGCTGACAGGGGCGCTGGAGACCCAGTACTTC; CDR3: CASSLGLTGALETQYF
J: TRBJ1-1; V: TRBV5-5; size: many; D: TRBD1; length: 15; DNA: TGTGCCAGCAGCTTGTCCTGGACAGGGGGCGATGAAGCTTTCTTT; CDR3: CASSLSWTGGDEAFF
J: TRBJ1-2; V: TRBV9; size: -; D: -; length: 13; DNA: TGTGCCAGCACCAGGTTGCAGGGCTATGGCTACACCTTC; CDR3: CASTRLQGYGYTF
J: TRBJ2-7; V: TRBV7-9; size: -; D: -; length: 18; DNA: TGTGCCAGCAGCTTAGTTGGAGGAGGGCTCCATGGCTCCTACGAGCAGTACTTC; CDR3: CASSLVGGGLHGSYEQYF
J: TRBJ2-5; V: TRBV28; size: -; D: -; length: 15; DNA: TGTGCCAGCAGTTTTTTGCGGGGGCGACAAGAGACCCAGTACTTC; CDR3: CASSFLRGRQETQYF
J: TRBJ1-3; V: TRBV9; size: few; D: TRBD1; length: 13; DNA: TGTGCCAGTAACAGGGGCGCCGGAAACACCATATATTTT; CDR3: CASNRGAGNTIYF
J: TRBJ2-2; V: TRBV11-1; size: -; D: -; length: 14; DNA: TGTGCCAGCAGCTTAGTAGTCGAGGGCGGGGAGCTGTTTTTT; CDR3: CASSLVVEGGELFF
J: TRBJ2-2; V: TRBV9; size: -; D: -; length: 17; DNA: TGTGCCAGCAGCGCGTGGGGAGCGTCACGGAACACCGGGGAGCTGTTTTTT; CDR3: CASSAWGASRNTGELFF
J: TRBJ1-1; V: TRBV27; size: -; D: -; length: 15; DNA: TGTGCCAGCAGTTGGGGGGAGAACCTAAACACTGAAGCTTTCTTT; CDR3: CASSWGENLNTEAFF
J: TRBJ2-2; V: TRBV19; size: -; D: TRBD1; length: 15; DNA: TGTGCCAGTAGTATTGGGACAGGGATGCCCGGGGAGCTGTTTTTT; CDR3: CASSIGTGMPGELFF
J: TRBJ2-1; V: TRBV6-1; size: -; D: -; length: 16; DNA: TGTGCCAGCAGTGCTTTAGCTGGGGACAAATACAATGAGCAGTTCTTC; CDR3: CASSALAGDKYNEQFF
J: TRBJ2-3; V: TRBV7-8; size: -; D: TRBD2; length: 14; DNA: TGTGCCAGCAGCTTAGGAAGACTAGCGGGGCCACGCTATTTT; CDR3: CASSLGRLAGPRYF
J: TRBJ1-6; V: TRBV6-5; size: -; D: TRBD1; length: 13; DNA: TGTGCCAGCAGACCCGACAGGGCTTCACCCCTCCACTTT; CDR3: CASRPDRASPLHF
J: TRBJ2-7; V: TRBV18; size: once; D: TRBD2; length: 14; DNA: TGTGCCAGCTCAACAGGACTAGTCTCCTACGAGCAGTACTTC; CDR3: CASSTGLVSYEQYF
J: TRBJ1-4; V: TRBV4-1; size: -; D: TRBD1; length: 14; DNA: TGCGCCAGCAGCCTTTTGGACAGGGTCGAAAAACTGTTTTTT; CDR3: CASSLLDRVEKLFF